At least ten counts were recorded for the clone carrying this TCR beta chain. The antigen is undetermined. This sample is part of a study of T cell repertoires in cytomegalovirus infection. Study background: CMV infection together with matching HLA type was indicated by public TCR beta signatures. Study observations and caveats: Summed frequency of public TCR beta families distinguished CMV carriers with the relevant HLA. CMV-specific HLA-C-restricted TCR beta clonotypes dominated the ex vivo response.

The germline gives CDR1 SGHTA, CDR2 FQGNSA. J gave up 12 bases and V 4 bases, and 11 bases lay outside the gene matches. The CDR3 runs 14 residues. TCRdb re-called the reads with MiXCR, one entry per CDR3 protein. The sample yields 200,000 to 300,000 distinct CDR3 sequences, around 9% seen once. The clonotype originates from a human donor in good health (CMV status not recorded). Some clones in this sample may be carry-over from other donors' samples. The gene calls are TRBV7-2 and TRBJ2-1; 8 bases agree with TRBD1. The sample taken for sequencing was PBMCs. CDR3: CASSSSPGGARQFF. The CDR3 region has the DNA TGTGCCAGCAGCTCTTCCCCAGGGGGCGCAAGGCAGTTCTTC.